These 17 T cell receptor beta chains came from one sample sequenced in a study of tumor and adjacent non-tumor tissue in lung cancer. TCRbeta libraries were built with three rounds of nested PCR, modified from ARM-PCR. TCRdb itself ran the multiplex PCR reads through MiXCR, one entry per CDR3 protein. The sample carries some 80,000 distinct CDR3 sequences, 76% recorded once. The template was RNA from unsorted bulk tissue. More than 3 cm separated this lung sample from the edge of the tumor. The sequenced sample was distant non-tumor lung tissue. These receptors came from a man aged 65 to 79 with non-small cell lung cancer.

Worth noting for this clonotype: One junction end disagrees with the germline gene, perhaps due to a read error. V and J are TRBV6-7 and TRBJ2-7; D not certain. TRBV6-7 is an ORF, and what it does is uncertain. The CDR3 contains 12 residues. The CDR3 nucleotides are TGTGCCAGCAGTTACAGGAAATACGAGCAGTATTTC. Translated: CASSYRKYEQYF.

In this sample, this clonotype turned up once. Likely a read error: the CDR3 ends without its conserved phenylalanine or tryptophan. The V call is TRBV6-5, the J call TRBJ2-7; D is uncertain. CDR3 length: 14 residues. Germline V CDR1 and CDR2: MNHEY, SVGAGI. CDR3 coding DNA: TGTACCACCAGTTATGGACGGATCGGCTACGAGCAGTACTTA. Protein: CTTSYGRIGYEQYL.

Regarding this clonotype: One end of the junction does not line up with germline, which may come from a read error. The V and J genes are TRBV12-3 or TRBV12-4 and TRBJ1-6, with a weak D call TRBD1 (5 bases). This CDR3 is built from 15 residues. The CDR3 DNA follows: TGTGTCAGCAGTTTGGGGGGTCGTTTTAATTCACCCCTCCACTTT. Residues: CVSSLGGRFNSPLHF.

In this sample, this clonotype turned up once. One end of the junction is discordant with germline, which a read error may explain. V usage is TRBV5-4 and J usage is TRBJ2-3; perhaps TRBD1 as D (6 bases). The CDR3 runs to 20 residues. The V gene's germline CDR1 is SGHNT and CDR2 YYREEE (reference sequence). This chain's CDR3 is CASSLSMWRGDNTSTDTQYF. The CDR3 bases are TGTGCCAGTAGCTTGTCTATGTGGAGAGGGGACAATACTAGCACAGATACGCAGTATTTT.

Concerning this clonotype: An end of the junction differs from the germline gene, which may be a read error. The genes are TRBV25-1 and TRBJ2-1; maybe TRBD2 (5 bases). CDR3 length equals 13 residues. Per germline, CDR1 MGHDK and CDR2 SYGVNS. CDR3 sequence: CTSALGMFDEQFF. CDR3 sequence (DNA): TGTACCAGCGCCCTCGGGATGTTCGATGAGCAGTTCTTC.

The chain couples TRBV29-1 to TRBJ2-1; D is tentatively TRBD1 or TRBD2 (5 bases each). Between the trimmed V and J ends, which lost 1 base and 15 bases, there was a span of 19 bases. Germline CDR1 SQVTM, CDR2 ANQGSEA. This CDR3 is 13 amino acids long. CDR3 protein: CSVEGVGTNERFF. CDR3 bases: TGCAGCGTTGAAGGTGTAGGGACGAATGAACGGTTCTTC.

This chain connects TRBV12-3 or TRBV12-4 to TRBJ2-1; D is unclear. The CDR3 loop spans 11 amino acids. Trimming removed 5 bases from V and 9 bases from J, with 8 bases in between. For the CDR3, the DNA is TGTGCCAGCAGTACTAACGTTGAGCAGTTCTTC. It is translated as CASSTNVEQFF.

This clonotype appeared a few times. CDR3 in DNA: TGTGCCAGCAGTTTAATCGGGGCCAATTCACCCCTCCACTTT. Translating it yields CASSLIGANSPLHF. The chain has TRBV28 and TRBJ1-6; tentatively, D is TRBD1 (5 bases). V dropped 2 bases and J dropped 7 bases, with 9 bases sitting between them. Germline values: CDR1 MDHEN, CDR2 SYDVKM. The CDR3 is 14 residues long. Full variable domain (outside the CDR3, taken from reference TRBV28 and TRBJ1-6): DVKVTQSSRYLVKRTGEKVFLECVQDMDHENMFWYRQDPGLGLRLIYFSYDVKMKEKGDIPEGYSVSREKKERFSLILESASTNQTSMYLCASSLIGANSPLHFGNGTRLTVT.

In the case of this clonotype: Given the absence of the conserved phenylalanine or tryptophan at the CDR3 end, a read error is likely. The chain couples TRBV11-2 to TRBJ2-3; no definite D call. The CDR3 sequence is 17 residues long. CDR1 and CDR2 (germline): SGHAT, FQNNGV. The CDR3 DNA follows: TGTGTCAGCATCTCTTACTCTGACACTGCTAGAACAGATACGCAGTATTTG. Amino acids: CVSISYSDTARTDTQYL.

A remark on this clonotype: The conserved phenylalanine or tryptophan is not found at the CDR3 terminus, so this likely reflects a read error. The chain recombines TRBV6-6 with TRBJ2-2; 12 bases line up with TRBD2. The CDR3 sequence is 15 residues long. From germline, CDR1 is MNHNY and CDR2 SVGAGI (reference sequence). Unmatched junction bases numbered 6, after V lost 7 bases and J lost 6 bases. The CDR3 nucleotides are TGTGCCAGCATCTCGACTAGCGGGAGAGCCGGGGAGCTGTTTTAT. It is translated as CASISTSGRAGELFY.

Concerning this clonotype: The conserved phenylalanine or tryptophan is not found at the CDR3 terminus, so this likely reflects a read error. The CDR3 region has the DNA TGTGCCAGCAGCCCCTCGCTTGGGACGGACTTATACAAGCAGTACATC. As protein: CASSPSLGTDLYKQYI. The chain recombines TRBV4-2 with TRBJ2-7; perhaps D is TRBD1 or TRBD2 (5 bases each). V was shortened by 4 bases and J by 8 bases, with 24 bases between the two germline ends. Looked up from germline, CDR1 is LGHNA and CDR2 is YNFKEQ. CDR3 length: 16 residues.

Concerning this clonotype itself: Sequence at one end of the junction differs from germline and may be a read error. The chain uses TRBV6-5 and TRBJ2-2; 14 nucleotides align to TRBD2. This CDR3 region has 18 residues. Germline V gene lookup returns CDR1 MNHEY and CDR2 SVGAGI. The DNA for the CDR3 is TGTGCCAGCAGTTACTCCGGACTAGCGGGAGGATATACCGGGGAGCTGTATTTT. Its protein product is CASSYSGLAGGYTGELYF.

A note on this clonotype: A much larger clone is a single base away; this may be a read error. The CDR3, as DNA: TGTGCCAGCACCCGACCCCTTGGATGGGGGAACCGTCATAGTGAGCAGTTATTC. Amino acids: CASTRPLGWGNRHSEQLF. The chain combines TRBV28 with TRBJ2-1; D assignment may be TRBD1 or TRBD2 (5 bases each). This CDR3 comprises 18 residues. CDR1 and CDR2 from the germline V gene are MDHEN and SYDVKM.

The rearrangement links TRBV12-3 or TRBV12-4 to TRBJ2-5; 13 bases are a match to TRBD2. Unmatched junction bases numbered 9, after V lost 9 bases and J lost 5 bases. CDR3 length: 15 residues. The CDR3 sequence is CARSGLAGVMETQYF. The CDR3 nucleotides are TGTGCCAGAAGCGGACTAGCGGGAGTGATGGAGACCCAGTACTTC.

Turning to this clonotype: The conserved phenylalanine or tryptophan is not found at the CDR3 terminus, so this likely reflects a read error. J is TRBJ2-5 and V is TRBV29-1, with D unresolved. Per the germline V gene, CDR1 is SQVTM and CDR2 is ANQGSEA. The CDR3 runs 13 residues. Here the CDR3 DNA reads TGCAACGTGGCCGATAGGTTCCAAGAGACACAGTACATC. Translated: CNVADRFQETQYI.

In the case of this clonotype: The junction does not match germline at one end; this may be a read error. The V and J genes are TRBV5-1 and TRBJ2-3; D possibly corresponds to TRBD2 (5 bases). This CDR3 spans 13 amino acids. Germline values: CDR1 SGHRS, CDR2 YFSETQ. In DNA, the CDR3 is TGCGCCAGCAGCTTGATGCCGAGGGATACACAGTATTTT. Its protein is CASSLMPRDTQYF.

For this clonotype: The CDR3 end shows no conserved phenylalanine or tryptophan, and so a read error is likely. The J gene is TRBJ1-2, the V gene TRBV5-6; the D is unclear. This CDR3 has 11 amino acids. Germline CDR1 reads SGHDT; CDR2 reads YYEEEE. The ends were cut back, 4 bases at V and 3 bases at J, with 4 bases in the middle. The CDR3 loop is CASSAHYGYTL. In DNA, the CDR3 is TGTGCCAGCAGCGCACACTATGGCTACACCTTG.